The TCR beta chain under discussion was sequenced for a study of T cells in Graves' hyperthyroidism and ophthalmopathy. The study, taken as a whole, reports: Ophthalmopathy and stable hyperthyroidism were separated by a 13 V-J model.

This clonotype was found many times. Its antigen is unknown. Patients having uncontrolled infection, another autoimmune disease, pregnancy or lactation were not included. The PBMCs were sourced from fresh peripheral blood (10 ml). V lost 4 bases to trimming and J lost 4 bases, with 17 bases between them. Germline V gives CDR1 MNHEY, CDR2 SMNVEV (reference sequence). The CDR3 contains 15 residues. It was RNA transcripts that yielded the amplified TCR beta CDR3 regions. During a first-round RT-PCR of the TCR CDR3, the HTBI primer set was used. Each CDR3 protein is one row after TCRdb ran MiXCR on the multiplex PCR reads. The sample consists of about 340,000 distinct CDR3 sequences, around a fifth of them appearing once.

This clonotype was obtained from a woman aged 50 to 60 with Graves' hyperthyroidism. The rearrangement joins TRBV27 to TRBJ2-7; D possibly corresponds to TRBD2 (5 bases). The material sequenced was blood. The CDR3 coding sequence is TGTGCCAGCAGTTACGAGGGTAACGGGCTATACGAGCAGTACTTC. Translated, it gives CASSYEGNGLYEQYF.